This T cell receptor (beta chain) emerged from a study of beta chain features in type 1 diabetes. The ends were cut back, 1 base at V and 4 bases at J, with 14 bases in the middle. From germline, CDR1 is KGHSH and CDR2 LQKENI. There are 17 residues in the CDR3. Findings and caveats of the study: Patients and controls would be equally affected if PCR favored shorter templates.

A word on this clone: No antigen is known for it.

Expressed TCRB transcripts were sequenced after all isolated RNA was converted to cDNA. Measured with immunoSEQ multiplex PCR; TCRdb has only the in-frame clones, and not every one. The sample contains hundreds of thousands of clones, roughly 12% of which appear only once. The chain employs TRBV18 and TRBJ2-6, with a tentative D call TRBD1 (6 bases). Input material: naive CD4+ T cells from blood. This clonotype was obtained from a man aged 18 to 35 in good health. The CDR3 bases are TGTGCCAGCTCACCACTCGAGCCAGGGGTAGGGGCCAACGTCCTGACTTTC. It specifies CASSPLEPGVGANVLTF.